The 15 T cell receptor beta chains reported below all come from one sample, sequenced in a study of read filtering for tumor transcriptome and immune sequencing. From around 0.4 ug of RNA, a library with molecular barcoded alpha/delta and beta/gamma adaptors was made. TCRdb redid the calling of the reads with MiXCR, one entry per CDR3 protein. The data hold 100,000 to 150,000 distinct CDR3 sequences, with under 15% observed a single time. The sample taken for sequencing was a population of CD138-negative cells sorted from bone marrow. All receptors come from a donor at least 40 years old with multiple myeloma.

Of note for this clonotype: A read error may be the cause here, since a much bigger clone is one base away. CDR3 DNA: TGTGCCAGCAGTTGGGGACAGTTGGACACTGAAGCTTTCTTT. This translates into CASSWGQLDTEAFF. The chain carries TRBV7-9 and TRBJ1-1, with TRBD1 identical over 7 bases. V lost 6 bases and J lost 3; bases outside the gene matches: 7. Germline V gene lookup returns CDR1 SEHNR and CDR2 FQNEAQ (reference sequence). The CDR3 length is 14 residues.

This clonotype was recorded at least ten times. The J gene is TRBJ2-6, the V gene TRBV5-1; a weak D match, TRBD1 (5 bases). V was shortened by 0 bases and J by 0 bases, with 7 bases between the two germline ends. This CDR3 is 16 amino acids long. The V gene's germline CDR1 is SGHRS and CDR2 YFSETQ. CDR3 DNA sequence: TGCGCCAGCAGCTTGGGACAGACCTCTGGGGCCAACGTCCTGACTTTC. Translation gives CASSLGQTSGANVLTF.

This clonotype has at least ten counts. The rearrangement joins TRBV27 to TRBJ1-2; D remains unclear. This CDR3 has 15 amino acids. Germline V gene sequence: CDR1 MNHEY, CDR2 SMNVEV (reference sequence). The V and J ends lost 6 bases and 3 bases respectively, with 17 bases between them. CDR3 in amino acids: CASRVGSRMHYGYTF. For the CDR3, the DNA is TGTGCCAGCAGGGTCGGGAGCCGAATGCACTATGGCTACACCTTC.

At least ten counts were recorded for this clonotype. This chain uses TRBV21-1 with TRBJ2-2; the table's TRBD1 call for D was not verified on the DNA. TRBV21-1 is recorded as a pseudogene. The length of the CDR3 is 17 residues. CDR3 in DNA: TGTGCCAGCAGCAAAGATAGGGGGATTAGTAACACCGGGGAGCTGTTTTTT. This encodes CASSKDRGISNTGELFF.

Notes on this clonotype: A much larger clone differs from this one at a single base, so this may be a read error. The genes are TRBV4-3 and TRBJ2-1; D may correspond to TRBD1 or TRBD2 (7 bases each). V was cut by 0 bases and J by 0 bases, with 24 bases left in between. Per the germline V gene, CDR1 is LGHNA and CDR2 is YSLEER. The CDR3 covers 21 residues. The CDR3 bases are TGCGCCAGCAGCCAAGATCCGTACAGGGGTAGGCTAGCGGCCTCCTACAATGAGCAGTTCTTC. This encodes CASSQDPYRGRLAASYNEQFF.

Many counts were recorded for this clonotype. The V gene is TRBV7-3, the J gene TRBJ2-1; maybe TRBD2 (5 bases). V dropped 3 bases and J dropped 10 bases, with 19 bases sitting between them. CDR1 SGHTA and CDR2 FQGTGA come from the germline V gene. This CDR3 is built from 15 residues. CDR3 bases: TGTGCCAGCAGCTTCGGAGGAGGACGCTTGGAAGAGCAGTTCTTC. Its translation: CASSFGGGRLEEQFF.

This clonotype was recorded at least ten times. The CDR3 spells CASSVAGVGTDTQYF. Written as DNA, the CDR3 is TGTGCCAGCAGCGTAGCGGGAGTAGGCACAGATACGCAGTATTTT. V and J are TRBV9 and TRBJ2-3; D is perhaps TRBD2 (6 bases). The CDR3 is made up of 15 amino acids. Trimming shortened V by 0 bases and J by 1 base, and 9 bases separated the two germline ends. Germline V CDR1 and CDR2: SGDLS, YYNGEE.

This clonotype has ten or more counts. The chain is built from TRBV27 and TRBJ2-1; no definite D call. V lost 7 bases, J lost 4 bases, and 8 bases lay in between. The CDR3 totals 12 residues. CDR1 is MNHEY and CDR2 is SMNVEV in the germline V gene (reference sequence). The CDR3 bases are TGTGCCAGCAAAGCCAATTACAATGAGCAGTTCTTC. It encodes CASKANYNEQFF.

This clonotype was seen many times. The chain is built from TRBV19 and TRBJ2-1; perhaps TRBD2 as D (6 bases). The germline V gene has CDR1 LNHDA and CDR2 SQIVND (reference sequence). The CDR3 runs 17 residues. V was cut by 3 bases and J by 0 bases, with 15 bases left in between. The CDR3 region is CASSMGWGEDSYNEQFF. The CDR3 region has the DNA TGTGCCAGTAGTATGGGGTGGGGGGAGGACTCCTACAATGAGCAGTTCTTC.

This clonotype showed up many times. V and J are TRBV5-1 and TRBJ2-6; tentatively, D is TRBD1 or TRBD2 (5 bases each). This CDR3 spans 18 amino acids. The V end was cut by 2 bases, the J end by 2 bases, with 17 bases between. Germline assignment: CDR1 SGHRS and CDR2 YFSETQ. This CDR3 reads CASSFNSGRGTGANVLTF. Written as DNA, the CDR3 is TGCGCCAGCAGCTTTAATTCAGGGAGAGGGACTGGGGCCAACGTCCTGACTTTC.

This clonotype was seen more than once but under ten times. The chain recombines TRBV24-1 with TRBJ2-2; either TRBD1 or TRBD2 may supply D (5 bases each). V was shortened by 12 bases and J by 0 bases, with 13 bases between the two germline ends. This CDR3 comprises 14 residues. Looked up from germline, CDR1 is KGHDR and CDR2 is SFDVKD. This chain's CDR3 is CAPTWGTNTGELFF. In DNA, the CDR3 is TGTGCCCCGACTTGGGGGACGAACACCGGGGAGCTGTTTTTT.

In its sample, this clonotype was seen once. A much bigger clone sits one base away, suggesting this may be a read error. Lacking the conserved final phenylalanine or tryptophan, this CDR3 likely reflects a read error. The J gene is TRBJ1-1, the V gene TRBV12-3 or TRBV12-4; D call uncertain. The CDR3 extends over 12 amino acids. The germline V and J ends were trimmed by 8 bases and 11 bases, with 18 bases remaining between them. The CDR3 coding sequence is TGTGCCAGCGGACCCACACGGGTTACGGCTTTCCTT. It translates to CASGPTRVTAFL.

In this sample, this clonotype turned up many times. The chain uses TRBV5-1 and TRBJ2-1; no firm D call. Trimming left V 3 bases short and J 2 bases short, with 6 bases between. The CDR3 runs to 13 residues. From germline, CDR1 is SGHRS and CDR2 YFSETQ. For the CDR3, the DNA is TGCGCCAGCAGCTACGATACCTACAATGAGCAGTTCTTC. Amino acids: CASSYDTYNEQFF. Full variable domain (missing parts from reference TRBV5-1 and TRBJ2-1): KAGVTQTPRYLIKTRGQQVTLSCSPISGHRSVSWYQQTPGQGLQFLFEYFSETQRNKGNFPGRFSGRQFSNSRSEMNVSTLELGDSALYLCASSYDTYNEQFFGPGTRLTVL.

The table lists this clonotype with many counts. The rearrangement joins TRBV24-1 to TRBJ2-1, with D maybe TRBD1 (6 bases). The CDR3 runs to 15 residues. The germline V and J ends were trimmed by 4 bases and 1 base, with 10 bases remaining between them. Germline V gene sequence: CDR1 KGHDR, CDR2 SFDVKD. CDR3 loop: CATSEDRPSYNEQFF. The CDR3 region has the DNA TGTGCCACCAGTGAGGACAGACCGTCCTACAATGAGCAGTTCTTC.

This clonotype appeared many times. The chain uses TRBV10-2 and TRBJ2-7; TRBD2 agrees at 8 bases. The CDR3 has 12 residues. V shed 6 bases, J shed 6 bases, and the junction held 4 bases outside the gene matches. The V gene's germline CDR1 is WSHSY and CDR2 SAAADI. The CDR3 DNA reads as TGCGCCAGCAGCGGGGGGGGGGGCGAGCAGTACTTC. Amino acids: CASSGGGGEQYF.